These 29 T cell receptor beta chains share one sample of origin, sequenced in a study of OX40 agonist ivuxolimab in advanced cancers. The table came from immunoSEQ multiplex PCR; TCRdb's copy has only in-frame clones and leaves some out. Of about 58,000 clones in the sample, roughly 85% were seen once. Sequences were derived from CD4+ or CD8+ T cells sorted from blood, sampled in a trial of the OX40 agonist ivuxolimab. These receptors came from an adult with an advanced solid tumor such as melanoma, head and neck, liver or kidney cancer.

Only a few counts were recorded for this clone. CDR3: CASSFRQSYGYTF. The CDR3 coding sequence is TGTGCCAGCAGCTTCCGACAGTCCTATGGCTACACCTTC. The V and J genes are TRBV11-2 and TRBJ1-2, with D possibly matching TRBD1 (5 bases). Germline values: CDR1 SGHAT, CDR2 FQNNGV. Trimming removed 3 bases at V and 4 bases at J, with 9 bases between. The CDR3 runs 13 residues.

J is TRBJ1-1 and V is TRBV19, with D possibly TRBD1 on 5 matching bases. CDR1 and CDR2 (germline): LNHDA, SQIVND (reference sequence). This CDR3 is built from 13 residues. The V end lost 3 bases, the J end lost 6 bases, and 11 bases lay between the germline ends. As DNA, the CDR3 is TGTGCCAGTAGTATTTTGCCGGGGGCTGAAGCTTTCTTT. Protein sequence: CASSILPGAEAFF.

The chain links TRBV9 to TRBJ2-3; 8 nucleotides align to TRBD1. Germline CDR1 reads SGDLS; CDR2 reads YYNGEE. The CDR3 contains 15 residues. V dropped 4 bases and J dropped 3; count of bases not matched to a gene: 7. CDR3 amino acids: CASSFAGGETDTQYF. Written as DNA, the CDR3 is TGTGCCAGCAGCTTTGCAGGGGGCGAGACAGATACGCAGTATTTT. Drawing the rest from reference TRBV9 and TRBJ2-3, the complete variable domain is DSGVTQTPKHLITATGQRVTLRCSPRSGDLSVYWYQQSLDQGLQFLIQYYNGEERAKGNILERFSAQQFPDLHSELNLSSLELGDSALYFCASSFAGGETDTQYFGPGTRLTVL.

V is TRBV4-2 and J is TRBJ2-5; 7 bases are shared with TRBD1. V dropped 4 bases and J dropped 5; count of bases not matched to a gene: 13. This CDR3 comprises 16 residues. CDR1 LGHNA and CDR2 YNFKEQ come from the germline V gene. The CDR3 sequence is CASSLRIGGGSETQYF. Written as DNA, the CDR3 is TGTGCCAGCAGCCTAAGGATAGGGGGCGGGTCGGAGACCCAGTACTTC.

The V gene is TRBV4-3, the J gene TRBJ2-5, with 9 bases lining up with TRBD1. Trimming removed 4 bases from V and 4 bases from J; junction bases left unmatched: 7. The V gene's germline CDR1 is LGHNA and CDR2 YSLEER. CDR3 length: 15 amino acids. The CDR3 bases are TGCGCCAGCAGCCGATCGGGACAGGGAAGAGAGACCCAGTACTTC. Translated, it gives CASSRSGQGRETQYF.

The rearrangement links TRBV5-1 to TRBJ1-1, with TRBD1 matching 7 bases. V dropped 4 bases and J dropped 1; count of bases not matched to a gene: 10. Germline V gene data show CDR1 as SGHRS and CDR2 as YFSETQ. This CDR3 contains 16 residues. This chain's CDR3 is CASSARPGTANTEAFF. As DNA, the CDR3 is TGCGCCAGCAGCGCAAGGCCCGGGACAGCGAACACTGAAGCTTTCTTT.

The V gene is TRBV4-2, the J gene TRBJ1-5, with D maybe TRBD1 (6 bases). The CDR3 extends over 18 amino acids. The V end was cut by 2 bases, the J end by 9 bases, with 26 bases between. Germline assignment: CDR1 LGHNA and CDR2 YNFKEQ. CDR3: CASSQLGGDRSAFLPQHF. For the CDR3, the DNA is TGTGCCAGCAGCCAACTGGGCGGAGACAGGAGTGCTTTTTTGCCCCAGCATTTT.

V usage is TRBV2 and J usage is TRBJ1-1; D perhaps matches TRBD1 (6 bases). The CDR3 length is 14 residues. The germline CDR1 and CDR2 sequences are SNHLY and FYNNEI. V was shortened by 6 bases and J by 0 bases, with 11 bases between the two germline ends. CDR3 protein: CASRGGHMNTEAFF. The CDR3 nucleotides are TGTGCCAGCAGGGGGGGACACATGAACACTGAAGCTTTCTTT.

V and J are TRBV5-1 and TRBJ2-2; possibly TRBD2 for D (7 bases). Trimming removed 3 bases from V and 3 bases from J, with 18 bases in between. Germline values: CDR1 SGHRS, CDR2 YFSETQ. The CDR3 is 17 residues long. The CDR3 spells CASSSSIGGLDTGELFF. The CDR3 DNA is TGCGCCAGCAGCTCATCGATCGGGGGGCTGGACACCGGGGAGCTGTTTTTT.

In the case of this clone: The junction departs from the called germline gene at one end, perhaps through a read error. The V gene is TRBV5-1, the J gene TRBJ1-2; TRBD1 matches 8 bases. The CDR3 is 16 amino acids. Germline V gene data show CDR1 as SGHRS and CDR2 as YFSETQ. In nucleotides, the CDR3 is TGCGCCGGCAGCTTGGCGGGTCAGGGGGCGAACTATGGCTACACCTTC. Encoded protein: CAGSLAGQGANYGYTF.

V and J are TRBV10-1 and TRBJ2-2, with D maybe TRBD2 (5 bases). V shed 6 bases and J shed 8 bases, with 16 bases lying between them. The CDR3 is 14 residues long. Per the germline V gene, CDR1 is WNHNN and CDR2 is SYGVQD (reference sequence). DNA for the CDR3: TGCGCCAGCAGGGAGGAACGGGCCCGTGGGGAGCTGTTTTTT. Translating it yields CASREERARGELFF.

The J gene is TRBJ1-2, the V gene TRBV4-2; TRBD1 is a possible D gene (5 bases). Germline CDR1 reads LGHNA; CDR2 reads YNFKEQ. The CDR3 is made up of 16 amino acids. The V gene lost 3 bases and the J gene lost 2 bases, with 16 bases spanning the gap. Here the CDR3 reads CASSQGGTFPNYGYTF. DNA of the CDR3: TGTGCCAGCAGCCAGGGGGGGACTTTCCCCAACTATGGCTACACCTTC.

This chain links TRBV30 with TRBJ1-2; D is undetermined. This CDR3 is built from 13 residues. V was cut by 7 bases and J by 5 bases, with 17 bases left in between. From germline, CDR1 is GTSNPN and CDR2 SVGIG (reference sequence). CDR3 sequence (DNA): TGTGCCTTTAGAAGAGGCAAGGCATATGGCTACACCTTC. Protein: CAFRRGKAYGYTF. Full variable domain (missing parts from reference TRBV30 and TRBJ1-2): SQTIHQWPATLVQPVGSPLSLECTVEGTSNPNLYWYRQAAGRGLQLLFYSVGIGQISSEVPQNLSASRPQDRQFILSSKKLLLSDSGFYLCAFRRGKAYGYTFGSGTRLTVV.

The gene calls are TRBV4-1 and TRBJ2-1, with 12 bases aligning to TRBD1. J lost 6 bases, V lost 4 bases, and 7 bases had no gene match. CDR1 is MGHRA and CDR2 is YSYEKL in the germline V gene. The CDR3 extends over 16 amino acids. CDR3 DNA: TGCGCCAGCAGCCCGCGTCCGGGACAGGGGGCCAATGAGCAGTTCTTC. Encoded protein: CASSPRPGQGANEQFF.

This sequence joins TRBV5-1 and TRBJ1-4, with 7 bases identical to TRBD1. Germline V lookup: CDR1 SGHRS, CDR2 YFSETQ. With 0 bases clipped from V and 5 bases from J, the junction kept 4 bases outside the gene matches. There are 15 residues in the CDR3. Written as DNA, the CDR3 is TGCGCCAGCAGCTTGGAGGGGACAGCGAATGAAAAACTGTTTTTT. Its protein is CASSLEGTANEKLFF.

The chain couples TRBV7-9 to TRBJ2-5, with D maybe TRBD1 (8 bases). V lost 1 base and J lost 4, with 10 bases in between. The CDR3 contains 14 residues. The germline V gene has CDR1 SEHNR and CDR2 FQNEAQ (reference sequence). The CDR3 here is CASSLDRGGETQYF. The CDR3 DNA reads TGTGCCAGCAGCTTAGACAGGGGGGGAGAGACCCAGTACTTC.

The CDR3 nucleotides are TGTGCCAGCAGCTTGGGGGTAGGTGGGGCCAACGTCCTGACTTTC. This translates into CASSLGVGGANVLTF. The rearrangement uses TRBV5-6 and TRBJ2-6; D unclear. The CDR3 loop spans 15 amino acids. Germline V gives CDR1 SGHDT, CDR2 YYEEEE. V shed 0 bases and J shed 3 bases, with 7 bases lying between them.

The V gene is TRBV28, the J gene TRBJ2-5, with 8 bases identical to TRBD1. J was trimmed by 5 bases and V by 5 bases; bases with no gene match: 13. The CDR3 covers 16 residues. Germline CDR1 reads MDHEN; CDR2 reads SYDVKM. CDR3 amino acids: CASSLGTGTVGETQYF. In nucleotides, the CDR3 is TGTGCCAGCAGTCTAGGGACAGGCACAGTCGGGGAGACCCAGTACTTC.

V is TRBV29-1 and J is TRBJ1-5; 8 bases map to TRBD1. CDR1 SQVTM and CDR2 ANQGSEA come from the germline V gene. The CDR3 has 13 residues. Losses at the gene ends were 5 bases for V and 3 bases for J; bases not matched to a gene: 3. The CDR3 region has the DNA TGCAGCGTTTCGGGACAGGTCAATCAGCCCCAGCATTTT. Translation: CSVSGQVNQPQHF.

This sequence joins TRBV5-6 and TRBJ2-7; TRBD1 matches at 9 bases. In germline, CDR1 is SGHDT, CDR2 YYEEEE. V shed 6 bases, J shed 7 bases, and the junction held 14 bases outside the gene matches. This CDR3 region has 15 residues. The CDR3, as DNA: TGTGCCAGCACCATCGGGGACAGGGAGGCCTGGGAGCAGTACTTC. It encodes CASTIGDREAWEQYF.

DNA of the CDR3: TGCAGCGTTGAAGGGGACGGGTGGGACAGGGGAACCTACGAGCAGTACTTC. Translation: CSVEGDGWDRGTYEQYF. The chain uses TRBV29-1 and TRBJ2-7, with 10 bases lining up with TRBD1. The trim removed 1 base at V and 2 bases at J, leaving 11 bases unmatched. The CDR3 consists of 17 residues. Germline CDR1 and CDR2: SQVTM and ANQGSEA.

In DNA form, the CDR3 reads TGCGCCAGCAGCCCGCATTACGACAGATCCGGGACCGCGCCAAACACCATATATTTT. This encodes CASSPHYDRSGTAPNTIYF. The chain is built from TRBV5-1 and TRBJ1-3; a possible D gene is TRBD1 (5 bases). Germline CDR1 and CDR2: SGHRS and YFSETQ. With 4 bases removed from V and 6 bases from J, the gap between germline ends came to 29 bases. CDR3 length: 19 amino acids.

The V gene is TRBV7-2, the J gene TRBJ2-7; D might be TRBD1 (5 bases). The CDR3 is 15 residues long. V lost 5 bases and J 5 bases, leaving 19 bases between the germline ends. In germline, CDR1 is SGHTA, CDR2 FQGNSA. CDR3 protein: CASSPLGQGGNEQYF. CDR3 coding DNA: TGTGCCAGCAGCCCCTTAGGGCAGGGCGGTAACGAGCAGTACTTC.

The V call is TRBV4-3, the J call TRBJ2-1, with a possible D match to TRBD1 (5 bases). CDR1 is LGHNA, CDR2 YSLEER, per germline. The CDR3 runs 14 residues. Between the trimmed V and J ends, which lost 3 bases and 7 bases, there was a span of 13 bases. CDR3 protein: CASSQVTVRNEQFF. CDR3 DNA: TGCGCCAGCAGCCAGGTGACAGTTAGGAATGAGCAGTTCTTC.

The genes are TRBV6-5 and TRBJ2-3; D unclear. The CDR3 loop spans 13 amino acids. CDR1 and CDR2 (germline): MNHEY, SVGAGI. V gave up 7 bases and J gave up 5 bases, with 13 bases separating them. This chain's CDR3 is CASIRRLGDTQYF. The CDR3 nucleotides are TGTGCCAGCATCCGTCGGCTCGGAGATACGCAGTATTTT.

V and J are TRBV6-1 and TRBJ1-2; the D is unclear. The CDR3 runs 15 residues. Germline values: CDR1 MNHNS, CDR2 SASEGT. Deletions cut 2 bases from V and 4 bases from J, with 14 bases between. The CDR3 DNA reads TGTGCCAGCAGTGAAAAGGAAGGCGTAGTCTATGGCTACACCTTC. Its translation is CASSEKEGVVYGYTF.

The chain uses TRBV6-4 and TRBJ1-1; D not certain. Trimming removed 7 bases at V and 4 bases at J, with 13 bases between. Per the germline V gene, CDR1 is MRHNA and CDR2 is SNTAGT. The CDR3 runs 13 residues. CDR3 residues: CASKNERFTEAFF. CDR3 bases: TGTGCCAGCAAGAATGAGAGGTTCACTGAAGCTTTCTTT.

The chain links TRBV11-3 to TRBJ1-1; D call uncertain. The CDR3 sequence is 14 residues long. Germline V gene sequence: CDR1 SGHNT, CDR2 YENEEA. Trimming pared 5 bases from V and 1 base from J, leaving 11 bases between. The CDR3 DNA follows: TGTGCCAGCAGCAATAGGCCGGAGAACACTGAAGCTTTCTTT. Residues: CASSNRPENTEAFF.

The J gene is TRBJ1-3, the V gene TRBV6-5, with D perhaps matching TRBD1 (5 bases). Germline CDR1 is MNHEY and CDR2 is SVGAGI. V gave up 5 bases and J gave up 4 bases, with 9 bases separating them. This CDR3 is 13 amino acids long. Here the CDR3 reads CASSPRQGNTIYF. CDR3 nucleotides: TGTGCCAGCAGTCCCCGACAGGGAAACACCATATATTTT.